This TCR beta chain was observed in a study of memory CD4+ T cells and cytomegalovirus serostatus. Data came from immunoSEQ multiplex PCR; TCRdb stores just in-frame clones and leaves some out. Of under 100,000 clones listed, over 80% are singletons. The sort gate was single viable CD3+CD4+CD8-CD45RO+ cells for memory CD4+ T cells. CMV serostatus came from serum IgG against pp150, pp28, p38, p52. The sequencing input was memory CD4+ T cells from blood. This TCR was sampled from an adult in good health and CMV-seronegative.

Written as DNA, the CDR3 is TGTGCCAGCAGCGTCGGGATCACCGGGGAGCTGTTTTTT. This sequence encodes CASSVGITGELFF. The V and J genes are TRBV9 and TRBJ2-2, with a weak D call TRBD2 (5 bases). Between the trimmed V and J ends, which lost 2 bases and 4 bases, there was a span of 6 bases. Germline CDR1 reads SGDLS; CDR2 reads YYNGEE. The CDR3 totals 13 residues.